This TCR beta chain stems from a study of blood T cell repertoires in COVID-19. TCRdb's copy holds only in-frame clones and misses some; the assay was immunoSEQ multiplex PCR. The sample records 56,000 or so clones, roughly 80% being singletons. V was trimmed by 5 bases and J by 6 bases, leaving 10 bases between them. CDR3 length: 12 residues. The germline V gene encodes CDR1 LNHDA and CDR2 SQIVND (reference sequence). The receptor's source is a man aged 45-65 years with acute or convalescent COVID-19. Sequencing was performed on peripheral blood. The chain uses TRBV19 and TRBJ1-1, with a tentative D call TRBD1 (6 bases). In DNA, the CDR3 is TGTGCCAGTAGTGGGGGCAGGCCTGAAGCTTTCTTT. This gives the protein CASSGGRPEAFF.